The rows below give T cell receptor beta chains drawn from one sample of a study of blood T cell repertoires in COVID-19. Profiling relied on immunoSEQ multiplex PCR, and the TCRdb table lists in-frame clones only, not all of them. The sample lists some 240,000 clones; 82% were seen once. The sample consisted of peripheral blood. These TCRs come from a woman in her seventies with COVID-19, enrolled during active disease. CDR3s include the opening cysteine and the closing phenylalanine or tryptophan. D genes are given only for firm matches. Some rows have no size entry. The others give once, few or many, or a class for an expanded clone.

>TRBV18|-|TRBJ1-5|-
TGTGCCAGCCTAACTGAGGGCAATCAGCCCCAGCATTTT
CASLTEGNQPQHF
>TRBV5-4|many|TRBJ2-3|-
TGTGCCAGCAGCTTGGGACTCGATGGCACAGATACGCAGTATTTT
CASSLGLDGTDTQYF
>TRBV2|-|TRBJ1-1|TRBD1
TGTGCCAGCACCCAACAGGGGACAGGGGGCGCTGAAGCTTTCTTT
CASTQQGTGGAEAFF
>TRBV7-2|-|TRBJ2-1|TRBD2
TGTGCCAGCAGCTACTTAGCGGGCGGTAGCTCCTACAATGAGCAGTTCTTC
CASSYLAGGSSYNEQFF
>TRBV19|-|TRBJ1-4|-
TGTGCCAGTGACCGGGGGATGGTAGGTGAAAAACTGTTTTTT
CASDRGMVGEKLFF
>TRBV5-1|-|TRBJ2-2|TRBD2
TGCGCCAGCAGCTTGACTAGCGGGAGGTGGACCGGGGAGCTGTTTTTT
CASSLTSGRWTGELFF
>TRBV11-3|-|TRBJ2-3|TRBD1
TGTGCCAGCAGCTTAGGAGGACAGGGACTTAGCACAGATACGCAGTATTTT
CASSLGGQGLSTDTQYF
>TRBV14|-|TRBJ2-5|TRBD2
TGTGCCAGCAGCCTGAGACTAGCGGGAGTCCAAGAGACCCAGTACTTC
CASSLRLAGVQETQYF
>TRBV6-5|-|TRBJ2-5|-
TGTGCCAGCAGACACAGAGGGGAGACCCAGTACTTC
CASRHRGETQYF
>TRBV6-2/TRBV6-3|-|TRBJ1-1|-
TGTGCCAGCAGTTACCGCGGGGGGAGGAACACTGAAGCTTTCTTT
CASSYRGGRNTEAFF
>TRBV21-1|-|TRBJ1-5|-
TGTGCCAGCAGCGAGCGACAGGGCCAGCCCCAGCATTTT
CASSERQGQPQHF
>TRBV24-1|-|TRBJ2-1|TRBD1
TGTGCCACCAGTGACACAGGGGTGAGGGAGCAGTTCTTC
CATSDTGVREQFF
>TRBV18|once|TRBJ2-5|-
TGTGCCAGCTCACCCGGAGTCCAAGAGACCCAGTACTTC
CASSPGVQETQYF
>TRBV9|-|TRBJ2-2|-
TGTGCCAGCAGCGTAGACCAGGGGACCGGGGAGCTGTTTTTT
CASSVDQGTGELFF